This record covers a single T cell receptor (beta chain). The sample comes from a study of blood T cell repertoires in COVID-19. The table came from immunoSEQ multiplex PCR; TCRdb's copy has only in-frame clones and leaves some out. The sample includes around 140,000 clones, approximately 88% seen only once; the top ten take less than 2%. The CDR3 is 10 residues long. CDR1 SNHLY and CDR2 FYNNEI come from the germline V gene. The V and J ends lost 8 bases and 10 bases respectively, with 12 bases between them. This chain joins TRBV2 and TRBJ2-7; D gene unclear. Input material: peripheral blood. This sequence originates from a woman in her fifties or sixties with acute or convalescent COVID-19. This chain's CDR3 is CASEFASQYF. In DNA form, the CDR3 reads TGTGCCAGCGAGTTTGCCTCCCAGTACTTC.